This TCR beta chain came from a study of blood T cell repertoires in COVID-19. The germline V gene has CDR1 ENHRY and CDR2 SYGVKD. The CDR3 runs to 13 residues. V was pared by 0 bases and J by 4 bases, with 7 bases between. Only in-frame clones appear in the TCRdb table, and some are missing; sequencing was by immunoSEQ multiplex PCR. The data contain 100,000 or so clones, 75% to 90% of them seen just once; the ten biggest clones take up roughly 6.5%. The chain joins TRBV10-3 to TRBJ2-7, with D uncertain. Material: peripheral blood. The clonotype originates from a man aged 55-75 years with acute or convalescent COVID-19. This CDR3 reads CAISESYLYEQYF. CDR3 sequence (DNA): TGTGCCATCAGTGAGTCTTATTTGTACGAGCAGTACTTC.